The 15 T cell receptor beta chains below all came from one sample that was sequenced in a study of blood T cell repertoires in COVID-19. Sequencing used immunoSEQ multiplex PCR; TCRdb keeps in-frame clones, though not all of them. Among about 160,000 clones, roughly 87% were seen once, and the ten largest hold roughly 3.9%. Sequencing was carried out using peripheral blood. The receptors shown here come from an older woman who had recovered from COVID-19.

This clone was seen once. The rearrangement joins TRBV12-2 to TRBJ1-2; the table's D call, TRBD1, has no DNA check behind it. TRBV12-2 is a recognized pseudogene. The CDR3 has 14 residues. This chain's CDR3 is CASRPDRPERGYTF. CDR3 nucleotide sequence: TGTGCAAGTCGCCCGGACAGGCCGGAACGTGGCTACACCTTC.

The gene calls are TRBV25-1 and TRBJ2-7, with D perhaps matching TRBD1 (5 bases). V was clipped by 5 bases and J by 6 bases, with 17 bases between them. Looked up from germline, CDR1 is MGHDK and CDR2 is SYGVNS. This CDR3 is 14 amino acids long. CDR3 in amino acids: CASSPLGPSGEQYF. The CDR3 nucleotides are TGTGCCAGCAGTCCCCTGGGGCCTTCGGGCGAGCAGTACTTC.

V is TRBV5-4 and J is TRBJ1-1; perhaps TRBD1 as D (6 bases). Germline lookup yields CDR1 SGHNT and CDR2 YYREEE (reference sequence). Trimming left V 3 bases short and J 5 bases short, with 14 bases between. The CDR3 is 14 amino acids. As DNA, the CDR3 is TGTGCCAGCAGCTCCCAGGGGCGCGGGACTGAAGCTTTCTTT. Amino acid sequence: CASSSQGRGTEAFF.

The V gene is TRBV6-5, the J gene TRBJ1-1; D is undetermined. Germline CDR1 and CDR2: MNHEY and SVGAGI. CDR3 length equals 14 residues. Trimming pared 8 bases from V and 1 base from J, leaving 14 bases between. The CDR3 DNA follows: TGTGCCAGCCAAACCCTTACAGAGAACACTGAAGCTTTCTTT. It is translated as CASQTLTENTEAFF.

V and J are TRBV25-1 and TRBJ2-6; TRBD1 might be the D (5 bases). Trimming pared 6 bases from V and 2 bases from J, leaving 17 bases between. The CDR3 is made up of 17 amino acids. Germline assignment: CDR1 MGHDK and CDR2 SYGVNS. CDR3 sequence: CASSDVQGTPGANVLTF. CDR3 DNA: TGTGCCAGCAGCGATGTTCAGGGTACCCCTGGGGCCAACGTCCTGACTTTC. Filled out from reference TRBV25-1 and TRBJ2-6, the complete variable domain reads EADIYQTPRYLVIGTGKKITLECSQTMGHDKMYWYQQDPGMELHLIHYSYGVNSTEKGDLSSESTVSRIRTEHFPLTLESARPSHTSQYLCASSDVQGTPGANVLTFGAGSRLTVL.

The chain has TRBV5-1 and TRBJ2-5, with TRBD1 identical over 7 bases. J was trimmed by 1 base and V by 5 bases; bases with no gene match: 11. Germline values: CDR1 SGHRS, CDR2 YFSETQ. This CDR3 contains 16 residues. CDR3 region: CASSRGGARPQETQYF. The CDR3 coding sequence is TGCGCCAGCAGTCGAGGGGGCGCCCGTCCCCAAGAGACCCAGTACTTC.

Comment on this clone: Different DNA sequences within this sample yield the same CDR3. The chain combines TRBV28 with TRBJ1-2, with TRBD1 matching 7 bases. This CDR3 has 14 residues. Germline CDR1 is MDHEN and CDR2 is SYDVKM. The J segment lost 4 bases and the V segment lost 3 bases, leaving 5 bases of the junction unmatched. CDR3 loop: CASSLTGLGYGYTF. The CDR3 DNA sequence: TGTGCCAGCAGTTTGACAGGGTTAGGCTATGGCTACACCTTC.

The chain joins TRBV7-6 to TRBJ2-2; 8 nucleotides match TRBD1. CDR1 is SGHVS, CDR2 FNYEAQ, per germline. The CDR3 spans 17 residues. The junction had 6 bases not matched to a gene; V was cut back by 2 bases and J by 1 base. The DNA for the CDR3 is TGTGCCAGCAGCTTAAGGGCAGGGGGCCTGAACACCGGGGAGCTGTTTTTT. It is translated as CASSLRAGGLNTGELFF. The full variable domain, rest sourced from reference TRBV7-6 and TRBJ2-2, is GAGVSQSPRYKVTKRGQDVALRCDPISGHVSLYWYRQALGQGPEFLTYFNYEAQQDKSGLPNDRFSAERPEGSISTLTIQRTEQRDSAMYRCASSLRAGGLNTGELFFGEGSRLTVL.

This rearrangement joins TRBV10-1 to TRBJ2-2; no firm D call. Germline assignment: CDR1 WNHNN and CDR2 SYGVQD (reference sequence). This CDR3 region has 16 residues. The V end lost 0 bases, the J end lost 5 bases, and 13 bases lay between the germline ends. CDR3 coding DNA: TGCGCCAGCAGTGAGTCGGCTGGCAGGTCTACCGGGGAGCTGTTTTTT. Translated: CASSESAGRSTGELFF.

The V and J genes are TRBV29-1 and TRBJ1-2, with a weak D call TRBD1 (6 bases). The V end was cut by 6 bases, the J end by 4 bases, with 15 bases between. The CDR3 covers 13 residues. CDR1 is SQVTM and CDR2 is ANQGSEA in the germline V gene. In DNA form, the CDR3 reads TGCAGCGTCCTGCCGGACAGAGGCTATGGCTACACCTTC. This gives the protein CSVLPDRGYGYTF.

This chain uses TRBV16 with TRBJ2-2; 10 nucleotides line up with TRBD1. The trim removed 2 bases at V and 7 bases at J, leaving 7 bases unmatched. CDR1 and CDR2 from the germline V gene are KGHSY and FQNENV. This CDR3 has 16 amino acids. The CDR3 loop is CASSQTGTGALGELFF. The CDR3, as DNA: TGTGCCAGCAGCCAAACCGGGACAGGGGCCCTCGGGGAGCTGTTTTTT. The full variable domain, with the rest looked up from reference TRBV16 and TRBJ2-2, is GEEVAQTPKHLVRGEGQKAKLYCAPIKGHSYVFWYQQVLKNEFKFLISFQNENVFDETGMPKERFSAKCLPNSPCSLEIQATKLEDSAVYFCASSQTGTGALGELFFGEGSRLTVL.

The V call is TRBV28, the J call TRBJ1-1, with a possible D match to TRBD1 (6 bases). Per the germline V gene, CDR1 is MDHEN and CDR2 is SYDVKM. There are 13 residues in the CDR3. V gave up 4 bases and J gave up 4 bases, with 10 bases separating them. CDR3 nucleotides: TGTGCCAGCAGTTCAGGACAGCGCACTGAAGCTTTCTTT. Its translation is CASSSGQRTEAFF. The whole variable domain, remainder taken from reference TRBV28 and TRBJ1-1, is DVKVTQSSRYLVKRTGEKVFLECVQDMDHENMFWYRQDPGLGLRLIYFSYDVKMKEKGDIPEGYSVSREKKERFSLILESASTNQTSMYLCASSSGQRTEAFFGQGTRLTVV.

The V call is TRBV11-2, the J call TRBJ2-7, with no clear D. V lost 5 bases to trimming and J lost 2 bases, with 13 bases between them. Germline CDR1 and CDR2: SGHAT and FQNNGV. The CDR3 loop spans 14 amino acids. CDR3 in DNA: TGTGCCAGCAGCCTCCTCGAGACAACCTACGAGCAGTACTTC. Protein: CASSLLETTYEQYF.

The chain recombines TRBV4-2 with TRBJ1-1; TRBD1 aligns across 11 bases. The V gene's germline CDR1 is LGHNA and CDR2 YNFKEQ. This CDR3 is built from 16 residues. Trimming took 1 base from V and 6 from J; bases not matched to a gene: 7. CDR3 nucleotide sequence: TGTGCCAGCAGCCAAGGACTGGGACAGGGGGGCCCTGAAGCTTTCTTT. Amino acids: CASSQGLGQGGPEAFF.

CDR3 bases: TGCGCCAGCAGCTTGGACAGGGATGTCTACGAGCAGTACTTC. It specifies CASSLDRDVYEQYF. The genes are TRBV5-1 and TRBJ2-7; a possible D gene is TRBD1 (6 bases). V was shortened by 0 bases and J by 3 bases, with 10 bases between the two germline ends. This CDR3 comprises 14 residues. The germline gives CDR1 SGHRS, CDR2 YFSETQ.